This TCR beta chain was recorded in a study of blood T cell repertoires in COVID-19. Study details: Samples of COVID-19 (acute and convalescent) were obtained from the United States, Italy and Spain. Sources were T cells, B-cell-depleted T cells, or PBMCs; the material itself was cDNA or gDNA.

This clone was detected once. Profiling relied on immunoSEQ multiplex PCR, and the TCRdb table lists in-frame clones only, not all of them. The data show fewer than 300,000 clones, more than 70% seen once. Germline lookup yields CDR1 MNHEY and CDR2 SMNVEV (reference sequence). This CDR3 region has 15 residues. Germline trimming cut 2 bases from V and 9 bases from J; bases unmatched to any gene: 4. The TCR was taken from a woman between 45 and 60 years old with acute or convalescent COVID-19. Sequencing was carried out using peripheral blood. J is TRBJ2-1 and V is TRBV27, with 13 nucleotides matching TRBD2. CDR3 protein: CASSLRTSGSSEQFF. The CDR3 DNA follows: TGTGCCAGCAGTTTACGGACTAGCGGGAGTAGTGAGCAGTTCTTC.